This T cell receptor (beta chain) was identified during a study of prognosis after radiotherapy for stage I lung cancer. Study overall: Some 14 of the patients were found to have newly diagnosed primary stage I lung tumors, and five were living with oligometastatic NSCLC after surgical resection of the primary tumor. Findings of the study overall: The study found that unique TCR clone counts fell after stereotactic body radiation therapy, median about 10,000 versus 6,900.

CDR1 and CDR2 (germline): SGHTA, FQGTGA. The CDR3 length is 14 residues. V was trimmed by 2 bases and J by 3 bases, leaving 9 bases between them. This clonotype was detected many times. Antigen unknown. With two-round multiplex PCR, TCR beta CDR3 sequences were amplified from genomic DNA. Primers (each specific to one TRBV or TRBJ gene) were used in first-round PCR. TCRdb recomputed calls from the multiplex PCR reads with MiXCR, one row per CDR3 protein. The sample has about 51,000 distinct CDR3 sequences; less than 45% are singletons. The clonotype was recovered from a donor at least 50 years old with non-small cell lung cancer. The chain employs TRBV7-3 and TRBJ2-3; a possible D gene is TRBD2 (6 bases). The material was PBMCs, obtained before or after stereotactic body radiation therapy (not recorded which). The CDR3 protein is CASSLGGRTDTQYF. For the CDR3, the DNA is TGTGCCAGCAGCTTAGGAGGGAGGACAGATACGCAGTATTTT.